These 15 T cell receptor beta chains share one sample of origin, sequenced in a study of blood T cell repertoires in COVID-19. The assay was immunoSEQ multiplex PCR, and TCRdb's table has in-frame clones only and misses some. The sample gives roughly 150,000 clones, 70% to 90% of which show up once; around 10% is in the top ten. The sample consisted of peripheral blood. Receptors were obtained from a woman aged 80 or over with acute or convalescent COVID-19.

The rearrangement joins TRBV5-1 to TRBJ2-3; D might be TRBD1 (6 bases). The CDR3 is made up of 14 amino acids. Looked up from germline, CDR1 is SGHRS and CDR2 is YFSETQ. V was trimmed by 3 bases and J by 6 bases, leaving 14 bases between them. The CDR3, as DNA: TGCGCCAGCAGCTCGCAGACAGGCGCGGATACGCAGTATTTT. As protein: CASSSQTGADTQYF.

This rearrangement joins TRBV7-3 to TRBJ2-7; TRBD2 agrees at 7 bases. This CDR3 is 15 amino acids long. Germline V gene data show CDR1 as SGHTA and CDR2 as FQGTGA. V gave up 4 bases and J gave up 4 bases; unmatched junction bases: 10. CDR3 DNA: TGTGCCAGCAGCTCCGCGGCGGGGGTTCAGTACGAGCAGTACTTC. Translating it yields CASSSAAGVQYEQYF.

This clone was recorded only once. The chain employs TRBV9 and TRBJ1-3, with a tentative D call TRBD1 (6 bases). The CDR3 has 15 residues. The V and J ends lost 5 bases and 1 base respectively, with 13 bases between them. The germline V gene has CDR1 SGDLS and CDR2 YYNGEE. The CDR3 nucleotides are TGTGCCAGCAGGGGGTCAGGGGCTTCTGGAAACACCATATATTTT. Encoded protein: CASRGSGASGNTIYF. Full variable domain (outside the CDR3, taken from reference TRBV9 and TRBJ1-3): DSGVTQTPKHLITATGQRVTLRCSPRSGDLSVYWYQQSLDQGLQFLIQYYNGEERAKGNILERFSAQQFPDLHSELNLSSLELGDSALYFCASRGSGASGNTIYFGEGSWLTVV.

This clone was recorded only once. The chain has TRBV18 and TRBJ1-6, with D unresolved. Germline V gene sequence: CDR1 KGHSH, CDR2 LQKENI. V lost 5 bases, J lost 5 bases, and 10 bases lay in between. The CDR3 length is 14 residues. This CDR3 is CASSATDNNSPLHF. Here the CDR3 DNA reads TGTGCCAGCTCAGCCACAGATAATAATTCACCCCTCCACTTT.

The chain carries TRBV23-1 and TRBJ1-1, with TRBD1 identical over 8 bases. TRBV23-1 belongs to the ORF category, with a function that is uncertain. Trimming removed 6 bases from V and 6 bases from J; junction bases left unmatched: 15. The CDR3 totals 16 residues. In DNA form, the CDR3 reads TGCGCCAGCAGCCGAGGCAGGGGGCGCGGACGCCCTGAAGCTTTCTTT. This gives the protein CASSRGRGRGRPEAFF.

This chain joins TRBV18 and TRBJ2-7; D gene uncertain. The germline V gene has CDR1 KGHSH and CDR2 LQKENI. The CDR3 covers 16 residues. The ends were cut back, 3 bases at V and 10 bases at J, with 25 bases in the middle. CDR3: CASSPDSGSTRKPQYF. CDR3 bases: TGTGCCAGCTCACCCGATTCCGGGTCAACTCGGAAGCCCCAGTACTTC.

Worth noting for this clone: Other DNA sequences in the same sample also yield this CDR3. The V and J genes are TRBV18 and TRBJ1-2, with TRBD1 identical over 9 bases. The V gene end was trimmed by 2 bases and the J gene end by 6 bases; junction bases not matched to a gene: 1. There are 13 residues in the CDR3. Germline CDR1 reads KGHSH; CDR2 reads LQKENI. CDR3 sequence reads: CASSPGTGNGYTF. CDR3 sequence (DNA): TGTGCCAGCTCACCAGGGACAGGGAATGGCTACACCTTC.

V is TRBV29-1 and J is TRBJ1-5, with a tentative D call TRBD1 (5 bases). This CDR3 has 12 amino acids. The V end lost 6 bases, the J end lost 2 bases, and 8 bases lay between the germline ends. CDR1 and CDR2 from the germline V gene are SQVTM and ANQGSEA. The CDR3 is CSVGGGNQPQHF. Here the CDR3 DNA reads TGCAGCGTGGGGGGGGGCAATCAGCCCCAGCATTTT.

The genes are TRBV5-1 and TRBJ1-1; possibly TRBD1 for D (5 bases). This CDR3 is 15 amino acids long. With 4 bases removed from V and 5 bases from J, the gap between germline ends came to 18 bases. Germline-derived CDR1 and CDR2 are SGHRS and YFSETQ. The CDR3 DNA follows: TGCGCCAGCAGCCTCAGACCAGGCGGGGGGACTGAAGCTTTCTTT. Translating it yields CASSLRPGGGTEAFF.

V gene TRBV16 combines with J gene TRBJ1-4; no reliable D call. The CDR3 runs 15 residues. V lost 2 bases, J lost 5 bases, and 12 bases lay in between. The germline V gene has CDR1 KGHSY and CDR2 FQNENV. The CDR3 DNA follows: TGTGCCAGCAGCCAACGTACAGCTTGGAATGAAAAACTGTTTTTT. Protein: CASSQRTAWNEKLFF.

This chain links TRBV5-1 with TRBJ1-3; D remains unclear. Trimming stripped 7 bases from V and 0 bases from J, with 14 bases between. Germline V gene sequence: CDR1 SGHRS, CDR2 YFSETQ. The CDR3 spans 15 residues. The CDR3 sequence is CASSFDGASGNTIYF. In DNA form, the CDR3 reads TGCGCCAGCTCTTTCGACGGAGCCTCTGGAAACACCATATATTTT.

V gene TRBV19 combines with J gene TRBJ1-2, with TRBD1 as a possible D gene (5 bases). CDR3 length: 15 amino acids. Germline assignment: CDR1 LNHDA and CDR2 SQIVND (reference sequence). The germline V and J ends were trimmed by 4 bases and 0 bases, with 12 bases remaining between them. The CDR3 sequence is CASSNSAGPNYGYTF. The CDR3 region has the DNA TGTGCCAGTAGTAACTCCGCGGGGCCTAACTATGGCTACACCTTC.

The V gene is TRBV5-6, the J gene TRBJ1-3, with a possible D match to TRBD1 (6 bases). The germline V gene has CDR1 SGHDT and CDR2 YYEEEE. The germline V and J ends were trimmed by 0 bases and 8 bases, with 15 bases remaining between them. This CDR3 has 15 residues. The CDR3, as DNA: TGTGCCAGCAGCTTGGGGGAGGGGGTCGTGGACACCATATATTTT. It translates to CASSLGEGVVDTIYF.

The sample holds a few counts of this clone. This rearrangement joins TRBV5-1 to TRBJ2-3; 8 bases fit TRBD2. This CDR3 is 16 amino acids long. V lost 3 bases, J lost 0 bases, and 6 bases stayed unmatched. Germline V lookup: CDR1 SGHRS, CDR2 YFSETQ. CDR3: CASSSGTRPSTDTQYF. The CDR3 DNA reads as TGCGCCAGCAGCTCAGGGACTAGACCTAGCACAGATACGCAGTATTTT.

The chain couples TRBV29-1 to TRBJ1-3; D gene uncertain. This CDR3 is 12 amino acids long. V lost 5 bases and J lost 4, with 9 bases in between. Germline assignment: CDR1 SQVTM and CDR2 ANQGSEA. The CDR3 region has the DNA TGCAGCGTTTCTGGCTCCGGAAACACCATATATTTT. Protein: CSVSGSGNTIYF.